This TCR beta chain was recovered during a study of human T cells and chemical hapten exposure. Study-level information: Throughout the approximately 25-week study, diphenylcyclopropenone was applied weekly to the patients' scalps. Study findings and constraints: Higher patch test scores went with higher counts of PT1 expanded TCRs.

Indicated time point: patch test 1, 2 weeks after DPC sensitization. The treatment is: therapeutic diphenylcyclopropenone sensitization with weekly scalp DPC. To note about this clonotype: Its specificity is unknown.

Authors' processing steps: A typical sample had around 96,000 TCRs, with about 23,224 to 700,000 overall. In TCRdb, the RACE reads were re-called with MiXCR into one record per CDR3 protein. TCRdb, rather than the study authors, made the V and J calls. The profile shows some 350,000 distinct CDR3 sequences, approximately 6.3% of them singletons. The CDR3 loop spans 11 amino acids. V was shortened by 6 bases and J by 7 bases, with 9 bases between the two germline ends. This sample comprised whole blood, obtained in connection with sensitization to the hapten diphenylcyclopropenone (DPC). The source of this sequence is a woman aged 18-30 years with alopecia areata. Some clones in this sample may be carry-over from other donors' samples. The chain combines TRBV12-3 or TRBV12-4 with TRBJ1-1; D is undetermined. The CDR3 here is CASSSGDEAFF. The CDR3, as DNA: TGTGCCAGCAGCTCAGGAGATGAAGCTTTCTTT.